Each of the 13 T cell receptor beta chains below was sequenced from the same sample in a study of a mutant IDH1 vaccine in newly diagnosed glioma. Time point defined: week 35, safety follow-up. Topical imiquimod accompanied each vaccine dose, which consisted of 300 ug of mutant IDH1 20-mer peptide. The method was immunoSEQ multiplex PCR; TCRdb's version includes in-frame clones alone and lacks a portion of them. The data show fewer than 45,000 clones, about 86% seen once. No antigens are known for them. The sample was PBMCs, taken from a glioma patient whose treatment included an IDH1 peptide vaccine. Receptors were obtained from a woman aged 35 to 49 with glioma. Some clones in this sample may be carry-over from other donors' samples.

J is TRBJ1-2 and V is TRBV5-1; D not resolved. The CDR3 consists of 16 residues. Deletions cut 3 bases from V and 3 bases from J, with 18 bases between. Germline-derived CDR1 and CDR2 are SGHRS and YFSETQ. The CDR3 spells CASSSRVDTAYYGYTF. The CDR3 DNA reads as TGCGCCAGCAGCTCGAGAGTTGACACAGCGTACTATGGCTACACCTTC.

The chain employs TRBV4-3 and TRBJ2-3; tentatively, D is TRBD2 (5 bases). Germline loops: CDR1 LGHNA, CDR2 YSLEER. With 0 bases removed from V and 3 bases from J, the gap between germline ends came to 13 bases. This CDR3 has 16 amino acids. This CDR3 is CASSQELQSGTDTQYF. CDR3 bases: TGCGCCAGCAGCCAAGAGTTACAGTCGGGGACAGATACGCAGTATTTT.

This chain joins TRBV6-5 and TRBJ1-1; the D is unclear. The CDR3 is 11 amino acids. Germline CDR1 and CDR2: MNHEY and SVGAGI. Trimming pared 8 bases from V and 0 bases from J, leaving 4 bases between. CDR3 in DNA: TGTGCCAGCCAGATGAACACTGAAGCTTTCTTT. Amino acids: CASQMNTEAFF.

This rearrangement joins TRBV7-8 to TRBJ2-3; 12 bases are a match to TRBD2. Germline-derived CDR1 and CDR2 are SGHVS and FQNEAQ. The CDR3 is 18 residues long. Trimming took 5 bases from V and 6 from J; bases not matched to a gene: 15. In DNA form, the CDR3 reads TGTGCCAGCAGCCCCCCCGTCAGGCTAGCGGGAGGGTACGATACGCAGTATTTT. This encodes CASSPPVRLAGGYDTQYF.

The rearrangement links TRBV5-4 to TRBJ1-3; D call uncertain. This CDR3 has 16 amino acids. Germline CDR1 SGHNT, CDR2 YYREEE (reference sequence). The germline V and J ends were trimmed by 1 base and 0 bases, with 11 bases remaining between them. DNA for the CDR3: TGTGCCAGCAGCTTGAGTGGGCGTTACTCTGGAAACACCATATATTTT. This sequence encodes CASSLSGRYSGNTIYF.

The chain joins TRBV5-5 to TRBJ1-3; D is possibly TRBD1 (5 bases). Germline CDR1 reads SGHKS; CDR2 reads YYEKEE (reference sequence). The CDR3 contains 15 residues. The ends were cut back, 4 bases at V and 2 bases at J, with 13 bases in the middle. CDR3 loop: CASSGGWDAGNTIYF. The CDR3 DNA reads as TGTGCCAGCAGCGGGGGTTGGGACGCTGGAAACACCATATATTTT. Full variable domain (missing parts from reference TRBV5-5 and TRBJ1-3): DAGVTQSPTHLIKTRGQQVTLRCSPISGHKSVSWYQQVLGQGPQFIFQYYEKEERGRGNFPDRFSARQFPNYSSELNVNALLLGDSALYLCASSGGWDAGNTIYFGEGSWLTVV.

This clone was observed a few times. This chain connects TRBV20-1 to TRBJ2-5; D gene unclear. Germline V lookup: CDR1 DFQATT, CDR2 SNEGSKA (reference sequence). Trimming removed 6 bases at V and 7 bases at J, with 9 bases between. The CDR3 has 10 residues. CDR3 amino acids: CSAPVGTQYF. In DNA form, the CDR3 reads TGCAGTGCCCCCGTGGGGACCCAGTACTTC.

The chain combines TRBV12-1 with TRBJ1-2. TRBV12-1 is a known pseudogene. The CDR3 is made up of 17 amino acids. The CDR3, as DNA: TGTGCCAGCAGCCCCGATGAGCGGGACAACCCGAACGGAGGCTACACCTTC. Encoded protein: CASSPDERDNPNGGYTF.

The chain recombines TRBV7-9 with TRBJ2-7, with D unclear. CDR1 SEHNR and CDR2 FQNEAQ come from the germline V gene (reference sequence). V was shortened by 6 bases and J by 0 bases, with 15 bases between the two germline ends. The CDR3 is 15 residues long. This chain's CDR3 is CASRPDGQNSYEQYF. The CDR3 bases are TGTGCCAGCAGGCCCGACGGTCAGAACTCCTACGAGCAGTACTTC.

The rearrangement links TRBV6-5 to TRBJ2-5, with 9 bases fitting TRBD1. The germline V gene has CDR1 MNHEY and CDR2 SVGAGI. V gave up 8 bases and J gave up 12 bases; unmatched junction bases: 19. There are 15 residues in the CDR3. CDR3 amino acids: CASAPAAGTGSYKYF. For the CDR3, the DNA is TGTGCCAGCGCACCCGCCGCCGGGACAGGGTCCTATAAGTACTTC.

The sample holds a few counts of this clone. The chain recombines TRBV7-2 with TRBJ1-2; tentative D call: TRBD1 (6 bases). Germline CDR1 SGHTA, CDR2 FQGNSA. The CDR3 covers 14 residues. Trimming cost V 5 bases and J 1 base, with 11 bases left between them. In DNA, the CDR3 is TGTGCCAGCAGCATTACAGGGAGTAACTATGGCTACACCTTC. This gives the protein CASSITGSNYGYTF.

The V and J genes are TRBV28 and TRBJ1-5, with a tentative D call TRBD1 (6 bases). CDR3 length: 13 amino acids. Germline lookup yields CDR1 MDHEN and CDR2 SYDVKM. V was cut by 5 bases and J by 8 bases, with 13 bases left in between. The DNA for the CDR3 is TGTGCCAGCAGTCCTCCAGGGGTCAAGCCCCAGCATTTT. Amino acids: CASSPPGVKPQHF.

The genes are TRBV6-5 and TRBJ2-1, with D perhaps TRBD1 or TRBD2 (5 bases each). With 4 bases removed from V and 9 bases from J, the gap between germline ends came to 13 bases. The CDR3 is 13 amino acids. Germline V gives CDR1 MNHEY, CDR2 SVGAGI. For the CDR3, the DNA is TGTGCCAGCAGTTTCCCGGCTGGGGGTGAGCAGTTCTTC. This codes for CASSFPAGGEQFF.